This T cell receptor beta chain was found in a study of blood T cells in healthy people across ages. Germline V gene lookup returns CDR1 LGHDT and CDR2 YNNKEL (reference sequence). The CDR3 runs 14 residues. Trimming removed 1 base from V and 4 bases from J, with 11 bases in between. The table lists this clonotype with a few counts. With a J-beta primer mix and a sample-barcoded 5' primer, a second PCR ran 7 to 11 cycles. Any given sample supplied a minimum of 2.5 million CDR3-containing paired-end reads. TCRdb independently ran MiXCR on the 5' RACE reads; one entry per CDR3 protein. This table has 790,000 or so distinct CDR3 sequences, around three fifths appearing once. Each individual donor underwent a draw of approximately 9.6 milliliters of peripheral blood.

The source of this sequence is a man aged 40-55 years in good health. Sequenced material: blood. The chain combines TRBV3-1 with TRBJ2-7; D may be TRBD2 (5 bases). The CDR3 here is CASSQGPGSYEQYF. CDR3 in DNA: TGTGCCAGCAGCCAAGGACCGGGATCATACGAGCAGTACTTC.